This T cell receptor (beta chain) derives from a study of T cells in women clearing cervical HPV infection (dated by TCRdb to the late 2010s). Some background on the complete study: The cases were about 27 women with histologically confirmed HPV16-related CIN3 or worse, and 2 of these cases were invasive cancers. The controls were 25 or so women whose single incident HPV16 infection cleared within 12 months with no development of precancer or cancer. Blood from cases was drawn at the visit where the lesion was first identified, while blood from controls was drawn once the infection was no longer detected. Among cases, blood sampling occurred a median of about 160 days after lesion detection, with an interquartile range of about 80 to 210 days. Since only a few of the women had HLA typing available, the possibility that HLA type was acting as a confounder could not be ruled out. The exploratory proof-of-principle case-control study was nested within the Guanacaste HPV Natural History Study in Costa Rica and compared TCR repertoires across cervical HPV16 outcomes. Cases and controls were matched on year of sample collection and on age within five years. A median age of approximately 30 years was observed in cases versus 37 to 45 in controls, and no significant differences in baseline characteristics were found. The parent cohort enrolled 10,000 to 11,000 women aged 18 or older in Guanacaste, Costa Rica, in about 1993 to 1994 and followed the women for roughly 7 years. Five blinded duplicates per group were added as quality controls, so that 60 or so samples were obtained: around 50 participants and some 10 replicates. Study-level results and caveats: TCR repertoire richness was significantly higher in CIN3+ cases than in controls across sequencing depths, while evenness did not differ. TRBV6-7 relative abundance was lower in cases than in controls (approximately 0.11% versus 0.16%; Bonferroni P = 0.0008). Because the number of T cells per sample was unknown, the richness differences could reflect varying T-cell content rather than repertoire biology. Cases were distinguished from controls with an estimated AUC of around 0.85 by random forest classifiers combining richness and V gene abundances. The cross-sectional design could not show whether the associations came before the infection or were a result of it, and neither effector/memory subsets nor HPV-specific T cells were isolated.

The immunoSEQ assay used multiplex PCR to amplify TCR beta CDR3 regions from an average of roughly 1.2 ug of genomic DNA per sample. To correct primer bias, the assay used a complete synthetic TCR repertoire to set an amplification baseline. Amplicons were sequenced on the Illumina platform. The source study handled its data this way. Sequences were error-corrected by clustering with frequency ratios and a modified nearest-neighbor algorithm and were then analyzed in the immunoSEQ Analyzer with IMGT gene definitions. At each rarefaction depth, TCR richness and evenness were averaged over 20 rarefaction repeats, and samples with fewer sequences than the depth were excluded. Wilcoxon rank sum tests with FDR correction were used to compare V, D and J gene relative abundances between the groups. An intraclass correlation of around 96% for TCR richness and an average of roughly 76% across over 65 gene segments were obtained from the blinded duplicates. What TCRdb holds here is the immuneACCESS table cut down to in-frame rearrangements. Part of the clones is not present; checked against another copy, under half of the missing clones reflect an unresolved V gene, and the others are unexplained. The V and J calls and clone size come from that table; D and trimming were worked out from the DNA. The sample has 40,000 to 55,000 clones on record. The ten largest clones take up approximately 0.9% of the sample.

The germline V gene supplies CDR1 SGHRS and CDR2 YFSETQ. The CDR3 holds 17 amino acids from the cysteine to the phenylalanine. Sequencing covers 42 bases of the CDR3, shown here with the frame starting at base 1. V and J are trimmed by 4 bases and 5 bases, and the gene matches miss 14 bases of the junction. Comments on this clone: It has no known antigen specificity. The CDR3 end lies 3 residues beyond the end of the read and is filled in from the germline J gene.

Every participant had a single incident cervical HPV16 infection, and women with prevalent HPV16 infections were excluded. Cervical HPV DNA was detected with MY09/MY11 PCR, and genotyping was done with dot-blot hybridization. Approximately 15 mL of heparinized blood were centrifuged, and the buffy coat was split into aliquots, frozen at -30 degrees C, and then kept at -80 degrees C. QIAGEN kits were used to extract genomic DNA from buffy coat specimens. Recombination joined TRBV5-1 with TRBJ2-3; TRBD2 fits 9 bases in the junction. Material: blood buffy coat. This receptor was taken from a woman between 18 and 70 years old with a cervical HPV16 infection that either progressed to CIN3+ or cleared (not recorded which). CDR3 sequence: CASSISRSGGPEDTQYF. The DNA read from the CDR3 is TGCGCCAGCAGCATCAGTAGGAGCGGGGGGCCAGAAGATACG.